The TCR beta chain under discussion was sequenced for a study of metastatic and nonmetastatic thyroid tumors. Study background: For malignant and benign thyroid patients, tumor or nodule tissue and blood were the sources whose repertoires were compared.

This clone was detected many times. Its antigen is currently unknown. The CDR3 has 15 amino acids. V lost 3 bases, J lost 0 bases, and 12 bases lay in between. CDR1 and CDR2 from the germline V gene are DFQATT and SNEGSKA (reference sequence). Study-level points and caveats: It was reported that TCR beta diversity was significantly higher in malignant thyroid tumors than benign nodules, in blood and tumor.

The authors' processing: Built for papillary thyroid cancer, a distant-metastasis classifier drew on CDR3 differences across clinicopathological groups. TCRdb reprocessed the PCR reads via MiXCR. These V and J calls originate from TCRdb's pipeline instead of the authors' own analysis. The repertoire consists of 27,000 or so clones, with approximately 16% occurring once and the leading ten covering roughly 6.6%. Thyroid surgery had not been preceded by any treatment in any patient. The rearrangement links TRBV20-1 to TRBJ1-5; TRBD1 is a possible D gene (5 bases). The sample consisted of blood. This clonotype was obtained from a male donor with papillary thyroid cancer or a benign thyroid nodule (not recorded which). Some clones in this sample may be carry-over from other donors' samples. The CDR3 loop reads CSARRRGYSNQPQHF. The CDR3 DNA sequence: TGCAGTGCTAGGCGGAGGGGCTATAGCAATCAGCCCCAGCATTTT.